The next 20 T cell receptor beta chains were all read from a single sample in a study of shared clonotypes between healthy human individuals. This table comes from immunoSEQ multiplex PCR, and its TCRdb copy is limited to in-frame clones, with some not included. Of 100,000 to 120,000 clones in the sample, 68% were seen once. What was sequenced was memory CD8+ T cells sorted from blood. The subset: CD45RO+ cells pooled with CCR7-negative TemRA cells. These receptors were taken from a woman between 25 and 40 years old in good health.

This clone has just a few counts. The chain joins TRBV11-2 to TRBJ2-7; D is tentatively TRBD1 or TRBD2 (5 bases each). Germline assignment: CDR1 SGHAT and CDR2 FQNNGV. The CDR3 is made up of 14 amino acids. The V gene lost 3 bases and the J gene lost 0 bases, with 9 bases spanning the gap. The CDR3 spells CASSFWGNSYEQYF. In DNA form, the CDR3 reads TGTGCCAGCAGCTTCTGGGGGAACTCCTACGAGCAGTACTTC.

The J gene is TRBJ1-2, the V gene TRBV10-2; TRBD1 is a possible D gene (5 bases). Per the germline V gene, CDR1 is WSHSY and CDR2 is SAAADI. This CDR3 comprises 14 residues. V was cut by 7 bases and J by 9 bases, with 21 bases left in between. The CDR3 sequence: CASTATEFSVSYTF. As DNA, the CDR3 is TGCGCCAGCACTGCGACAGAATTCTCGGTGAGCTACACCTTC.

This chain links TRBV5-6 with TRBJ2-5; possible D gene TRBD1, 6 bases. Germline values: CDR1 SGHDT, CDR2 YYEEEE. CDR3 length: 13 residues. Trimming cost V 1 base and J 4 bases, with 8 bases left between them. The CDR3 bases are TGTGCCAGCAGCTTGCTGGACAGAGAGACCCAGTACTTC. Protein product: CASSLLDRETQYF. The whole variable domain, filled in from reference TRBV5-6 and TRBJ2-5, reads DAGVTQSPTHLIKTRGQQVTLRCSPKSGHDTVSWYQQALGQGPQFIFQYYEEEERQRGNFPDRFSGHQFPNYSSELNVNALLLGDSALYLCASSLLDRETQYFGPGTRLLVL.

This chain joins TRBV6-5 and TRBJ2-7; no clear D. The CDR3 is made up of 15 amino acids. Trimming cost V 5 bases and J 3 bases, with 17 bases left between them. Germline V gene data show CDR1 as MNHEY and CDR2 as SVGAGI. The CDR3 DNA sequence: TGTGCCAGCAGTCTCCAGGACGGCCTGATCTACGAGCAGTACTTC. The encoded protein is CASSLQDGLIYEQYF.

CDR3 region: CSVEDLSGRFGETQYF. CDR3 DNA: TGCAGCGTTGAAGATCTTAGCGGGAGATTTGGAGAGACCCAGTACTTC. V is TRBV29-1 and J is TRBJ2-5, with 9 bases fitting TRBD2. The germline V gene encodes CDR1 SQVTM and CDR2 ANQGSEA. This CDR3 comprises 16 residues. Trimming took 0 bases from V and 4 from J; bases not matched to a gene: 9.

V is TRBV5-5 and J is TRBJ2-5; 8 bases are a match to TRBD2. Losses at the gene ends were 4 bases for V and 9 bases for J; bases not matched to a gene: 11. Germline-derived CDR1 and CDR2 are SGHKS and YYEKEE (reference sequence). The CDR3 runs 14 residues. This chain's CDR3 is CASSPGTDGRAQYF. In DNA form, the CDR3 reads TGTGCCAGCAGCCCAGGGACGGACGGGAGGGCCCAGTACTTC.

The chain has TRBV25-1 and TRBJ1-1, with 7 bases identical to TRBD1. With V trimmed by 5 bases and J by 5 bases, 8 bases remained unmatched. Germline lookup yields CDR1 MGHDK and CDR2 SYGVNS. The CDR3 has 14 amino acids. This chain's CDR3 is CASSPSRGNTEAFF. The CDR3 DNA is TGTGCCAGCAGTCCATCCAGGGGGAATACTGAAGCTTTCTTT.

The gene calls are TRBV7-2 and TRBJ2-1; no clear D gene. The V gene lost 5 bases and the J gene lost 3 bases, with 2 bases spanning the gap. CDR1 and CDR2 (germline): SGHTA, FQGNSA. The CDR3 is 11 residues long. In nucleotides, the CDR3 is TGTGCCAGCAGCAACTACAATGAGCAGTTCTTC. Translation gives CASSNYNEQFF.

The chain has TRBV25-1 and TRBJ2-1; 7 nucleotides line up with TRBD2. CDR3 length: 17 amino acids. Germline V gene lookup returns CDR1 MGHDK and CDR2 SYGVNS. V lost 2 bases, J lost 1 base, and 8 bases stayed unmatched. CDR3 sequence (DNA): TGTGCCAGCAGTGAACGGGGGGAAGCGGCATCCTACAATGAGCAGTTCTTC. Protein: CASSERGEAASYNEQFF. Variable domain in full (rest from reference TRBV25-1 and TRBJ2-1): EADIYQTPRYLVIGTGKKITLECSQTMGHDKMYWYQQDPGMELHLIHYSYGVNSTEKGDLSSESTVSRIRTEHFPLTLESARPSHTSQYLCASSERGEAASYNEQFFGPGTRLTVL.

This chain joins TRBV28 and TRBJ2-5, with 13 bases aligning to TRBD2. This CDR3 comprises 17 residues. The J segment lost 0 bases and the V segment lost 5 bases, leaving 6 bases of the junction unmatched. Germline V gene lookup returns CDR1 MDHEN and CDR2 SYDVKM. The CDR3 nucleotides read TGTGCCAGCAGTCCCGGGACTAGCGGGGAGTACCAAGAGACCCAGTACTTC. Amino acid sequence: CASSPGTSGEYQETQYF.

This chain links TRBV7-9 with TRBJ2-7, with D hard to call. The germline V and J ends were trimmed by 5 bases and 5 bases, with 7 bases remaining between them. The CDR3 is made up of 11 amino acids. CDR1 and CDR2 from the germline V gene are SEHNR and FQNEAQ (reference sequence). The CDR3 loop reads CASSEWNEQYF. As DNA, the CDR3 is TGTGCCAGCAGCGAATGGAACGAGCAGTACTTC.

The V call is TRBV4-1, the J call TRBJ1-5; 7 nucleotides agree with TRBD1. There are 20 residues in the CDR3. J was trimmed by 1 base and V by 1 base; bases with no gene match: 16. Germline V gene lookup returns CDR1 MGHRA and CDR2 YSYEKL. The DNA for the CDR3 is TGCGCCAGCAGCCAAGGTCACACAGGGGAACTTGAAATAAGCAATCAGCCCCAGCATTTT. Its translation: CASSQGHTGELEISNQPQHF.

J is TRBJ2-7 and V is TRBV25-1, with 8 nucleotides matching TRBD1. This CDR3 contains 17 residues. V dropped 4 bases and J dropped 5; count of bases not matched to a gene: 16. The germline gives CDR1 MGHDK, CDR2 SYGVNS. The CDR3 loop reads CASSGVPGGSEGHEQYF. The CDR3 nucleotides are TGTGCCAGCAGTGGGGTGCCAGGGGGCTCAGAAGGGCACGAGCAGTACTTC.

This chain joins TRBV4-1 and TRBJ2-1; a possible D gene is TRBD2 (6 bases). The V gene's germline CDR1 is MGHRA and CDR2 YSYEKL. The CDR3 length is 16 residues. V dropped 3 bases and J dropped 0 bases, with 12 bases sitting between them. In nucleotides, the CDR3 is TGCGCCAGCAGCCATGTAGCGGTTCGCTCCTACAATGAGCAGTTCTTC. The encoded protein is CASSHVAVRSYNEQFF.

The V call is TRBV4-1, the J call TRBJ2-2; 9 bases match TRBD2. The V gene end was trimmed by 0 bases and the J gene end by 5 bases; junction bases not matched to a gene: 13. Germline CDR1 and CDR2: MGHRA and YSYEKL. This CDR3 is built from 19 residues. In nucleotides, the CDR3 is TGCGCCAGCAGCCAAGAAGCAAAATGGCGGGAGGGTCGAACCGGGGAGCTGTTTTTT. As protein: CASSQEAKWREGRTGELFF.

The V call is TRBV12-5, the J call TRBJ2-5, with 8 bases that match TRBD2. V trimming: 4 bases; J trimming: 5 bases; junction bases outside the gene matches: 6. Germline CDR1 reads LGHNT; CDR2 reads FRNRAP. The CDR3 is made up of 14 amino acids. Here the CDR3 reads CASGSGLAPETQYF. The DNA of the CDR3 is TGTGCTAGTGGTTCAGGACTAGCCCCCGAGACCCAGTACTTC.

The V gene is TRBV29-1, the J gene TRBJ2-7; 7 nucleotides agree with TRBD2. This CDR3 contains 14 residues. Germline values: CDR1 SQVTM, CDR2 ANQGSEA. The V and J ends lost 5 bases and 2 bases, in that order; junction bases with no gene match: 9. The CDR3 here is CSVLLAAIPYEQYF. The CDR3 DNA follows: TGCAGCGTTCTGCTAGCGGCTATTCCCTACGAGCAGTACTTC.

The rearrangement uses TRBV10-3 and TRBJ2-2; perhaps TRBD1 as D (6 bases). This CDR3 region has 15 residues. Germline CDR1 reads ENHRY; CDR2 reads SYGVKD. V was clipped by 7 bases and J by 1 base, with 13 bases between them. This CDR3 reads CAITAGTLNTGELFF. The CDR3 coding sequence is TGTGCCATCACCGCCGGGACACTGAACACCGGGGAGCTGTTTTTT.

In this sample, this clone turned up many times. The gene calls are TRBV11-3 and TRBJ2-7, with a weak D call TRBD2 (6 bases). Germline loops: CDR1 SGHNT, CDR2 YENEEA. The length of the CDR3 is 16 residues. With 5 bases removed from V and 4 bases from J, the gap between germline ends came to 21 bases. The DNA for the CDR3 is TGTGCCAGCAGCCACTATGACTGGAGTAGCGGATACGAGCAGTACTTC. This codes for CASSHYDWSSGYEQYF.

V usage is TRBV5-4 and J usage is TRBJ2-1; TRBD2 agrees at 16 bases. CDR3 length equals 15 residues. Germline V lookup: CDR1 SGHNT, CDR2 YYREEE (reference sequence). J was trimmed by 6 bases and V by 9 bases; bases with no gene match: 6. Here the CDR3 DNA reads TGTGCCATGATGGGACTAGCGGGAGGGGGCAATGAGCAGTTCTTC. Protein sequence: CAMMGLAGGGNEQFF.